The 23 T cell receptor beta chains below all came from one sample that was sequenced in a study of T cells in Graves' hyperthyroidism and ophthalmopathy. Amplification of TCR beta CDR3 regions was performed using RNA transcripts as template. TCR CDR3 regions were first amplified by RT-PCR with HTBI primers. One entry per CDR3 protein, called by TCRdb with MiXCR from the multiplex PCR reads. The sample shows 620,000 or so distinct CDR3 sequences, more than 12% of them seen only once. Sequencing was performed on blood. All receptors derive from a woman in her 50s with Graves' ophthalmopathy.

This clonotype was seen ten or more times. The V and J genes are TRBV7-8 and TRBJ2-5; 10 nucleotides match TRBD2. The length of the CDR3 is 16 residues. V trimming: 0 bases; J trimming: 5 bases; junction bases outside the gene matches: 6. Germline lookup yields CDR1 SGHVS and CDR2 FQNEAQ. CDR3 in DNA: TGTGCCAGCAGCTTAGCGTTAGCGGGAGGTTTTGAGACCCAGTACTTC. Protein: CASSLALAGGFETQYF. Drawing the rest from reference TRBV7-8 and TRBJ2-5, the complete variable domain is GAGVSQSPRYKVAKRGQDVALRCDPISGHVSLFWYQQALGQGPEFLTYFQNEAQLDKSGLPSDRFFAERPEGSVSTLKIQRTQQEDSAVYLCASSLALAGGFETQYFGPGTRLLVL.

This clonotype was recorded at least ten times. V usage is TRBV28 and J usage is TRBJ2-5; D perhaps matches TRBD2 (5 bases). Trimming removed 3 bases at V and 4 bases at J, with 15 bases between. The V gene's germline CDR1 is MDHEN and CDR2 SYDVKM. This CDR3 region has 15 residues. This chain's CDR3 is CASSFPALGGETQYF. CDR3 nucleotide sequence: TGTGCCAGCAGTTTCCCGGCCCTCGGAGGAGAGACCCAGTACTTC. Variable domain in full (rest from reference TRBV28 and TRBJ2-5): DVKVTQSSRYLVKRTGEKVFLECVQDMDHENMFWYRQDPGLGLRLIYFSYDVKMKEKGDIPEGYSVSREKKERFSLILESASTNQTSMYLCASSFPALGGETQYFGPGTRLLVL.

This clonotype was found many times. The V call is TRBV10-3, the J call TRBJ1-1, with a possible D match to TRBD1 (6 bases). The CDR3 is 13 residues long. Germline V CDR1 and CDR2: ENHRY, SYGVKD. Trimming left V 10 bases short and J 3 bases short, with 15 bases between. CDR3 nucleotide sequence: TGTGCCACCAGAGGGGGGGTAGACACTGAAGCTTTCTTT. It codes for CATRGGVDTEAFF.

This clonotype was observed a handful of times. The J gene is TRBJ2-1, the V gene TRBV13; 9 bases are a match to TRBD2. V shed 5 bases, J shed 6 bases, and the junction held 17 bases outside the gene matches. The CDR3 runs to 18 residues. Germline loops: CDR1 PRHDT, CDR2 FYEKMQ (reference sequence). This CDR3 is CASSPRGSGRRRRNEQFF. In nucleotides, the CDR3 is TGTGCCAGCAGCCCCCGGGGTAGCGGGAGAAGACGGCGCAATGAGCAGTTCTTC.

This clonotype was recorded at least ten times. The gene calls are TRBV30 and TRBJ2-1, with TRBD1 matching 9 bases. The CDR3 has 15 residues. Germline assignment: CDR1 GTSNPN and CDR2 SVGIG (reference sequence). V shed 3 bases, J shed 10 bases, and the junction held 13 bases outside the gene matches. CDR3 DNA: TGTGCCTGGAGAGGGAAGGACAGGGGAGCGCGCGAGCAGTTCTTC. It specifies CAWRGKDRGAREQFF.

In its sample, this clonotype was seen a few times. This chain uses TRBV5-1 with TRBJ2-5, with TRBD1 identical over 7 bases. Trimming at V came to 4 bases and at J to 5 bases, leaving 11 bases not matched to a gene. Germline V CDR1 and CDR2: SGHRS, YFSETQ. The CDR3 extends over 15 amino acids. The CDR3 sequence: CASSDPGQAWETQYF. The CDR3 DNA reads TGCGCCAGCAGCGACCCCGGACAGGCGTGGGAGACCCAGTACTTC.

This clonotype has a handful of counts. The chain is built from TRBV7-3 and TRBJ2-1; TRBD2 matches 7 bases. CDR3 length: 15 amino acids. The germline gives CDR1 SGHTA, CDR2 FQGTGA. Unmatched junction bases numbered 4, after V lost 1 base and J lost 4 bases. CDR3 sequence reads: CASSLRRAGYNEQFF. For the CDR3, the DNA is TGTGCCAGCAGCTTAAGACGAGCGGGATACAATGAGCAGTTCTTC.

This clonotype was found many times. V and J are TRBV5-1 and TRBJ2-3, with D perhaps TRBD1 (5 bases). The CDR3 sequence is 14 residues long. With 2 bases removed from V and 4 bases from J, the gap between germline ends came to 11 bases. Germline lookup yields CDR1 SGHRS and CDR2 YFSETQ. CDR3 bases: TGCGCCAGCAGCTTACAGGATCCGGCAGATACGCAGTATTTT. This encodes CASSLQDPADTQYF. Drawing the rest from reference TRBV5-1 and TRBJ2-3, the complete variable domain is KAGVTQTPRYLIKTRGQQVTLSCSPISGHRSVSWYQQTPGQGLQFLFEYFSETQRNKGNFPGRFSGRQFSNSRSEMNVSTLELGDSALYLCASSLQDPADTQYFGPGTRLTVL.

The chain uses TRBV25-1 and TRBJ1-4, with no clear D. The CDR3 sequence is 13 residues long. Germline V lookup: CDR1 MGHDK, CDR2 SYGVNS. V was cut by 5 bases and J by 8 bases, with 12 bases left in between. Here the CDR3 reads CASSTIDGEKLFF. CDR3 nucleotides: TGTGCCAGCAGTACCATTGACGGCGAAAAACTGTTTTTT.

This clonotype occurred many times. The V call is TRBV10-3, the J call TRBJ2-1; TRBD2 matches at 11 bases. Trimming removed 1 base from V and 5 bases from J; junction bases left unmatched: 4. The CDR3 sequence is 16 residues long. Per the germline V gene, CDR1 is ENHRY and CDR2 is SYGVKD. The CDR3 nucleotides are TGTGCCATCAGTGAGTTAGCGGGAGGGCTTAACAATGAGCAGTTCTTC. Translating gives CAISELAGGLNNEQFF.

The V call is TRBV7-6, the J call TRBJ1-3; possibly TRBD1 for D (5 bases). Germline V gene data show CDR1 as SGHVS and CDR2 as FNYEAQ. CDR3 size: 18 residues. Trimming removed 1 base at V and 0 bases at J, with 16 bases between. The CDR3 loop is CASSLGTSSRISGNTIYF. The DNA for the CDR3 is TGTGCCAGCAGCTTAGGGACATCCTCGAGGATCTCTGGAAACACCATATATTTT. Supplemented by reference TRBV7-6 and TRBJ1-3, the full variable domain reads GAGVSQSPRYKVTKRGQDVALRCDPISGHVSLYWYRQALGQGPEFLTYFNYEAQQDKSGLPNDRFSAERPEGSISTLTIQRTEQRDSAMYRCASSLGTSSRISGNTIYFGEGSWLTVV.

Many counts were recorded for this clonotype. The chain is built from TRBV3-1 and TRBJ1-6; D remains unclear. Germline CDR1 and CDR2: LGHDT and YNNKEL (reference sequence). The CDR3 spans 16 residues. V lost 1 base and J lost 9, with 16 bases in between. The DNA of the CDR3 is TGTGCCAGCAGCCAAGGTTTGGCCAGGAGGGTTTCACCCCTCCACTTT. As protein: CASSQGLARRVSPLHF.

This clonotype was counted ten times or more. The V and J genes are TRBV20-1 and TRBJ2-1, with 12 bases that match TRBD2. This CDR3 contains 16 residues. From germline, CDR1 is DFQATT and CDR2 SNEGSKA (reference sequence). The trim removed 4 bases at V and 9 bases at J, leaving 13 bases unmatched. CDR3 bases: TGCAGTGCTACTTCGAGACTAGCGGGAGTCACTGGTGAGCAGTTCTTC. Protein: CSATSRLAGVTGEQFF.

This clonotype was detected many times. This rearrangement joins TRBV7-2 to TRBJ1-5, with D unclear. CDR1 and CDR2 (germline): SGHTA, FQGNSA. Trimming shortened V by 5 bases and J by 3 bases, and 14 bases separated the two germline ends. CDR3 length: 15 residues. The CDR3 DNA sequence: TGTGCCAGCAGCCACCCCCCCGGGGACAATCAGCCCCAGCATTTT. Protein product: CASSHPPGDNQPQHF.

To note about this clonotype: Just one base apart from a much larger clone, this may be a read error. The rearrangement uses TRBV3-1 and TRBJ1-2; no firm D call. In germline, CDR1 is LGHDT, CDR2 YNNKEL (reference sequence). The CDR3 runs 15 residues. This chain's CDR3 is CASNQDVGRNYGYTF. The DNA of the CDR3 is TGTGCCAGCAACCAAGATGTCGGACGGAACTATGGCTACACCTTC.

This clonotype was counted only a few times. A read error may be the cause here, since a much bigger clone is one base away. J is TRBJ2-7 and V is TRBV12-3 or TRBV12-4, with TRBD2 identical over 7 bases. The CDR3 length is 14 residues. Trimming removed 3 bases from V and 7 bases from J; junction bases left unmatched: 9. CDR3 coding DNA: TGTGCCAGCAGTTTTAATTGGGCGGGGGATGAGCAGTACTTC. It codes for CASSFNWAGDEQYF.

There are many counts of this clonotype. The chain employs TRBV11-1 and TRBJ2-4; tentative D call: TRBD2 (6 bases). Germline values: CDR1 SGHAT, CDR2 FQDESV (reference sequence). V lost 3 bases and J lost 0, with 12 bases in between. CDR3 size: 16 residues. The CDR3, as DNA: TGTGCCAGCAGCTTGGCGGCGGGACTAGCCAAAAACATTCAGTACTTC. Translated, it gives CASSLAAGLAKNIQYF.

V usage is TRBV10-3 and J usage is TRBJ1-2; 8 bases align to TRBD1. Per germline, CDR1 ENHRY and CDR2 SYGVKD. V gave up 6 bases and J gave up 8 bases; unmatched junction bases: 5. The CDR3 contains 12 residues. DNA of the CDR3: TGTGCCATCAGGACAGGGGCTTGGGGCTACACCTTC. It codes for CAIRTGAWGYTF.

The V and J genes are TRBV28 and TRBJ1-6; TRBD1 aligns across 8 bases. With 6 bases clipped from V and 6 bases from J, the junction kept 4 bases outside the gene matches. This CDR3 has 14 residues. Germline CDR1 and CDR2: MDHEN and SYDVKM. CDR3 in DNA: TGTGCCAGCAGACTGGGACAGGTTAATTCACCCCTCCACTTT. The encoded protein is CASRLGQVNSPLHF.

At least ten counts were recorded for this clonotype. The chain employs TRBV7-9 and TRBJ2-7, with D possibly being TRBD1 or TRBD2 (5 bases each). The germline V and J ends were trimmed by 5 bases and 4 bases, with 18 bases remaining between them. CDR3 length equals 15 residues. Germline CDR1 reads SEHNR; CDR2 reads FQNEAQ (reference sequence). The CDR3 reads CASSPRRGEWYEQYF. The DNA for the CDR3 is TGTGCCAGCAGCCCGAGAAGGGGAGAATGGTACGAGCAGTACTTC.

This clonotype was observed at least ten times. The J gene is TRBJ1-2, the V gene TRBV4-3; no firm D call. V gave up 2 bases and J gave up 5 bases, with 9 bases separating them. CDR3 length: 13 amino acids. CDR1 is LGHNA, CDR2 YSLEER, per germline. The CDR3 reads CASSQIKGYGYTF. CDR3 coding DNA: TGCGCCAGCAGCCAAATAAAGGGTTATGGCTACACCTTC.

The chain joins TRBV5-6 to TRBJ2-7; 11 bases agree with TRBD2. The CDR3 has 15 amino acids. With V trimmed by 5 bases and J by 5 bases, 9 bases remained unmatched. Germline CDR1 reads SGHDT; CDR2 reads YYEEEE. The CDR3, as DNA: TGTGCCAGCAGGGTAGCGGGAGGGCCTCGGGACGAGCAGTACTTC. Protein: CASRVAGGPRDEQYF.

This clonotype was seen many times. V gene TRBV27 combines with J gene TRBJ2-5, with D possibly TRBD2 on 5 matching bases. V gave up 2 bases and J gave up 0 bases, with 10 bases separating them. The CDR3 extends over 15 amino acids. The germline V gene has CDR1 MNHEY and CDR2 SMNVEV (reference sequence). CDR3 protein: CASSLRRANQETQYF. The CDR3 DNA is TGTGCCAGCAGTTTAAGGCGGGCGAACCAAGAGACCCAGTACTTC.